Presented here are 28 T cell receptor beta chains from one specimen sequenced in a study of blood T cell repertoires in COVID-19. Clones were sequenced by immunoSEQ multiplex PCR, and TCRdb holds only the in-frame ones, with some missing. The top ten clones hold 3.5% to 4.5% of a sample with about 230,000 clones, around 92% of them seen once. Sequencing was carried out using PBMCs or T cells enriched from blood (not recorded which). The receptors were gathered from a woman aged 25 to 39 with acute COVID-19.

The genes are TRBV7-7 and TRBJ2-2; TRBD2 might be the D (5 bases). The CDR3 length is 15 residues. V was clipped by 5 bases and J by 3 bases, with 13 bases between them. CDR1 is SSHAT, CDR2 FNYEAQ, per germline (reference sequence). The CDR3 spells CASSPAGLHTGELFF. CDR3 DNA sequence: TGTGCCAGCAGCCCCGCGGGCCTTCACACCGGGGAGCTGTTTTTT. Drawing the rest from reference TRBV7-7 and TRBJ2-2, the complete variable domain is GAGVSQSPRYKVTKRGQDVTLRCDPISSHATLYWYQQALGQGPEFLTYFNYEAQPDKSGLPSDRFSAERPEGSISTLTIQRTEQRDSAMYRCASSPAGLHTGELFFGEGSRLTVL.

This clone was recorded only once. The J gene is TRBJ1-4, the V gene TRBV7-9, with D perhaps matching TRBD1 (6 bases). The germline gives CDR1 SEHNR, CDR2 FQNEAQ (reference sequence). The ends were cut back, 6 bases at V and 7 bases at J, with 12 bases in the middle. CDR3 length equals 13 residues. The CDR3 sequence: CASSSGDTEKLFF. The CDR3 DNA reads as TGTGCCAGCAGTTCAGGGGATACTGAAAAACTGTTTTTT.

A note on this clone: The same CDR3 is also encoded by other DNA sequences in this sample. CDR3 in amino acids: CASSQDSSGANVLTF. CDR3 sequence (DNA): TGTGCCAGCAGCCAGGACAGCTCTGGGGCCAACGTCCTGACTTTC. The genes are TRBV3-1 (or the pseudogene TRBV3-2) and TRBJ2-6; D might be TRBD1 (6 bases). Germline V gene lookup returns CDR1 LGHDT and CDR2 YNNKEL (reference sequence). The CDR3 is 15 residues long. V was cut by 3 bases and J by 0 bases, with 6 bases left in between.

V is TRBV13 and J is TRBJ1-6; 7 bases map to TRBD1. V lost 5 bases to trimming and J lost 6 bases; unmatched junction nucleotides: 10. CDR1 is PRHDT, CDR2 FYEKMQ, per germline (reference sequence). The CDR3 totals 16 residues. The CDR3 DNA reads TGTGCCAGCAGCACCACCCGACAGGGTTTTAATTCACCCCTCCACTTT. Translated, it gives CASSTTRQGFNSPLHF.

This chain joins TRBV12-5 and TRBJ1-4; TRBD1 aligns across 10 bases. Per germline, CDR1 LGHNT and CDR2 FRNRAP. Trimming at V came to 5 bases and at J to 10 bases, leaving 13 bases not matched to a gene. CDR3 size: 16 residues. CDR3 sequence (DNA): TGTGCTAGTGGTCTCTCACCGGGACAGGGGTATGGAAAACTGTTTTTT. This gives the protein CASGLSPGQGYGKLFF.

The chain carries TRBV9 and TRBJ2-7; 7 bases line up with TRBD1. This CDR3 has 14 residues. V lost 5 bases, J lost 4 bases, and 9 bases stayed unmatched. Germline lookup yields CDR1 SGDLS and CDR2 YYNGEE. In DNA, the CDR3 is TGTGCCAGCAGTGTGGGGACAGTAGGGTACGAGCAGTACTTC. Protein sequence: CASSVGTVGYEQYF.

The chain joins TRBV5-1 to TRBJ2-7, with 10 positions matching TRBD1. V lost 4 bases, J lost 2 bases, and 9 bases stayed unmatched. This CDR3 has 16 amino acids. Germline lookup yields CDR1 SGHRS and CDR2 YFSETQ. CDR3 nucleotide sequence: TGCGCCAGCAGCCCGATGTCCGGGACAGGGGCCTACGAGCAGTACTTC. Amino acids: CASSPMSGTGAYEQYF.

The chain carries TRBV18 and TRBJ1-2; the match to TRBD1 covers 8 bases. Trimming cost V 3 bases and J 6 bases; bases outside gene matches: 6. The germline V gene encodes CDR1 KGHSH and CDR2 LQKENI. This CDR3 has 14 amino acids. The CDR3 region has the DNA TGTGCCAGCTCACCCTACGACAGGGGTGATGGCTACACCTTC. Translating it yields CASSPYDRGDGYTF.

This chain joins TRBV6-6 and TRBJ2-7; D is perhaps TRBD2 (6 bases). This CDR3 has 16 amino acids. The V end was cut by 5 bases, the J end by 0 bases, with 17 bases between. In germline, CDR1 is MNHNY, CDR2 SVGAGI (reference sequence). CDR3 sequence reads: CASSHLGLLSSYEQYF. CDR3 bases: TGTGCCAGCAGTCACTTGGGACTTTTGAGCTCCTACGAGCAGTACTTC.

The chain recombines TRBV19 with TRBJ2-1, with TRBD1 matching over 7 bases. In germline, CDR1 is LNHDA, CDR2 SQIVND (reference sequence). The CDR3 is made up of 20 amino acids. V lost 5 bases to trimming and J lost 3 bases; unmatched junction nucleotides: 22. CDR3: CASSPEQGSERGDLYNEQFF. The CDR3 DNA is TGTGCCAGTAGTCCGGAACAGGGGTCCGAACGCGGCGACCTCTACAATGAGCAGTTCTTC.

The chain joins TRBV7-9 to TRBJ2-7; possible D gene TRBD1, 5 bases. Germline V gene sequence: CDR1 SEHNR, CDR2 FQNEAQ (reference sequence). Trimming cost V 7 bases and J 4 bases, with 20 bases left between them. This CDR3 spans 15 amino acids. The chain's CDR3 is CASTGDTGQLYEQYF. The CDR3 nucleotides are TGTGCCAGCACCGGAGATACAGGTCAACTTTACGAGCAGTACTTC. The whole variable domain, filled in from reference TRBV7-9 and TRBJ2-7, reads DTGVSQNPRHKITKRGQNVTFRCDPISEHNRLYWYRQTLGQGPEFLTYFQNEAQLEKSRLLSDRFSAERPKGSFSTLEIQRTEQGDSAMYLCASTGDTGQLYEQYFGPGTRLTVT.

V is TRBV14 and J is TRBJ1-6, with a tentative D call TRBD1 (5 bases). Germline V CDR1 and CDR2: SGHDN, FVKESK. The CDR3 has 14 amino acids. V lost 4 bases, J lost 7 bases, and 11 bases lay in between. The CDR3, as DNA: TGTGCCAGCAGCCTCAGGGCTGTCAATTCACCCCTCCACTTT. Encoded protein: CASSLRAVNSPLHF.

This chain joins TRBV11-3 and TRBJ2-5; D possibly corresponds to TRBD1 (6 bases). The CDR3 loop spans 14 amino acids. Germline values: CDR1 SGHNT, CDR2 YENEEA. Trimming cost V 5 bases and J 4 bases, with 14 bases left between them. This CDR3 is CASSGTGMAETQYF. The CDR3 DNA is TGTGCCAGCAGCGGTACAGGGATGGCAGAGACCCAGTACTTC.

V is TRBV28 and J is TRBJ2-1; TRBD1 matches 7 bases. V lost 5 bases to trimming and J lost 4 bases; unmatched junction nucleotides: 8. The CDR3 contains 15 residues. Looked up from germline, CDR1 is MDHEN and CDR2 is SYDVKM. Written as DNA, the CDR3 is TGTGCCAGCAGTGCAAACAGGGGACCTTACAATGAGCAGTTCTTC. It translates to CASSANRGPYNEQFF.

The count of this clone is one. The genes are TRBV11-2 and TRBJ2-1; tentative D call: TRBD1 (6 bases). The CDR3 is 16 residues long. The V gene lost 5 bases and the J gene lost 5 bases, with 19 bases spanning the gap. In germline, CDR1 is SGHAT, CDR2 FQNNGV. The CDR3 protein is CASSTRTASWDNEQFF. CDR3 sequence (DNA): TGTGCCAGCAGCACTCGGACAGCTTCTTGGGACAATGAGCAGTTCTTC.

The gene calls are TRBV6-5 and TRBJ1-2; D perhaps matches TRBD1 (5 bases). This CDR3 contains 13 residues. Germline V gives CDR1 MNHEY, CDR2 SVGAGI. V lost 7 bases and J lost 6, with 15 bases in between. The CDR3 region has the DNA TGTGCCAGCAAGTTAAATGGGGGGAATGGCTACACCTTC. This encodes CASKLNGGNGYTF.

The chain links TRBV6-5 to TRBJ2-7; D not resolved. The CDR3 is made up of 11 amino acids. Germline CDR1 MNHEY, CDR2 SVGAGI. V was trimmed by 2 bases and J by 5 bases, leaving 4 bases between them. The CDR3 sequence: CASSYGHEQYF. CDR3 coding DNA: TGTGCCAGCAGTTACGGCCACGAGCAGTACTTC.

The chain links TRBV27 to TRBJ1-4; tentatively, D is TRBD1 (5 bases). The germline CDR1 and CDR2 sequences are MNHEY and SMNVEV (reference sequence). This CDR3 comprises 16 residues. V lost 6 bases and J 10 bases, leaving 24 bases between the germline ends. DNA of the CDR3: TGTGCCAGCAGCAAAAAAGCAGGGCAGGGTCACGGAAAACTGTTTTTT. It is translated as CASSKKAGQGHGKLFF.

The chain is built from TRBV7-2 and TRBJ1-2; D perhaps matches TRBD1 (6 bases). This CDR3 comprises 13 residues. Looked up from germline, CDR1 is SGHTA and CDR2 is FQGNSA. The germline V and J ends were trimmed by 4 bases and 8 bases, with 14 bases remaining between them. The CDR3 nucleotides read TGTGCCAGCAGCTCTCGACAGGCAGTGGGCTACACCTTC. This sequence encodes CASSSRQAVGYTF.

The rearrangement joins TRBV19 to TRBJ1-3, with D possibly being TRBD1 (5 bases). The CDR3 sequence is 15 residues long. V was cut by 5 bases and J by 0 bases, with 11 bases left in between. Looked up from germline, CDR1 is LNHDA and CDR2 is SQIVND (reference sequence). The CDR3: CASSYRDYSGNTIYF. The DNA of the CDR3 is TGTGCCAGTAGTTACCGGGACTACTCTGGAAACACCATATATTTT.

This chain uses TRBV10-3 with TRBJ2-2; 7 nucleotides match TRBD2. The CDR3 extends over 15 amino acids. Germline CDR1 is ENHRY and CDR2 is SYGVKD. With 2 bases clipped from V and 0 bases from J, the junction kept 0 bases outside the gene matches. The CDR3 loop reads CAISETSANTGELFF. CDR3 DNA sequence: TGTGCCATCAGTGAGACTAGCGCGAACACCGGGGAGCTGTTTTTT.

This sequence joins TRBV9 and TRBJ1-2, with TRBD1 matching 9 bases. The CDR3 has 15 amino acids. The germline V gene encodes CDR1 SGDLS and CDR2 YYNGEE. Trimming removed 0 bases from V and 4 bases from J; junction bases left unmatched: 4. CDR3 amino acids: CASSVAGQGSYGYTF. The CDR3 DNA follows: TGTGCCAGCAGCGTAGCGGGACAGGGCTCCTATGGCTACACCTTC.

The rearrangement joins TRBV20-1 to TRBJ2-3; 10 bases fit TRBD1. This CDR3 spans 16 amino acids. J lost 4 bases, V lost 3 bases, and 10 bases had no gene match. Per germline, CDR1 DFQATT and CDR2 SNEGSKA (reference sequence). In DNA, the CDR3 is TGCAGTGCTAGTCCCGAGGGACAGGGGAATGCAGATACGCAGTATTTT. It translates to CSASPEGQGNADTQYF.

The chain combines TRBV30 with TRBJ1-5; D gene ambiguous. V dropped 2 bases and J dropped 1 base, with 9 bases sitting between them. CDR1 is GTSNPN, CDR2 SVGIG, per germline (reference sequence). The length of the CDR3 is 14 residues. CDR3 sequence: CAWSSDGSNQPQHF. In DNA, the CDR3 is TGTGCCTGGAGTTCCGACGGGAGCAATCAGCCCCAGCATTTT.

CDR3 amino acids: CASSALGGTEGQFF. The CDR3 DNA follows: TGTGCCAGCAGTGCCCTAGGTGGGACGGAGGGGCAGTTCTTC. This chain joins TRBV6-4 and TRBJ2-1; D might be TRBD2 (6 bases). The ends were cut back, 4 bases at V and 12 bases at J, with 19 bases in the middle. This CDR3 comprises 14 residues. Germline-derived CDR1 and CDR2 are MRHNA and SNTAGT.

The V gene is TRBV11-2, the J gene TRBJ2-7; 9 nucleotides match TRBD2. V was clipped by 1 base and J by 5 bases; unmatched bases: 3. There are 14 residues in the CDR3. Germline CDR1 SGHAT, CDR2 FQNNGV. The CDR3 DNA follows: TGTGCCAGCAGCTTAGGCGGGGGGGTCCACGAGCAGTACTTC. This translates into CASSLGGGVHEQYF. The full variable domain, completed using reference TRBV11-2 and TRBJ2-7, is EAGVAQSPRYKIIEKRQSVAFWCNPISGHATLYWYQQILGQGPKLLIQFQNNGVVDDSQLPKDRFSAERLKGVDSTLKIQPAKLEDSAVYLCASSLGGGVHEQYFGPGTRLTVT.

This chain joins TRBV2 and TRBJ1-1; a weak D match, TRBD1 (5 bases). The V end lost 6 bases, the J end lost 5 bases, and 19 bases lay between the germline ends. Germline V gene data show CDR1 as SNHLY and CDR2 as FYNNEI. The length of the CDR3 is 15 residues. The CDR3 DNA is TGTGCCAGCAGGGGGCGGCTATCCGAGTATACTGAAGCTTTCTTT. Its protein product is CASRGRLSEYTEAFF.

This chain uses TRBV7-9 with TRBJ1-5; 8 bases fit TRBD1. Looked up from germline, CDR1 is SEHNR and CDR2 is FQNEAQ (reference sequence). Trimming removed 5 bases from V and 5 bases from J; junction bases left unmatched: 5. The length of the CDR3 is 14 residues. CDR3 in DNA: TGTGCCAGCAGCCCTAGGGACAGGTATCAGCCCCAGCATTTT. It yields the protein CASSPRDRYQPQHF.